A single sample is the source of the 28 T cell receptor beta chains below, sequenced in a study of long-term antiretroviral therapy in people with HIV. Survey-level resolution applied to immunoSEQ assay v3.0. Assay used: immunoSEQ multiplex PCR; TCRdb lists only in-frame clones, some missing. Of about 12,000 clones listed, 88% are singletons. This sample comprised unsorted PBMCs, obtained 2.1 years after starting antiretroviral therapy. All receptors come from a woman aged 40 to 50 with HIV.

CDR3 coding DNA: TGCGCCAGCAGCTACTACTCGACAGGATCGAACACCGGGGAGCTGTTTTTT. The encoded protein is CASSYYSTGSNTGELFF. J is TRBJ2-2 and V is TRBV5-1, with D possibly matching TRBD1 (6 bases). The CDR3 sequence is 17 residues long. Germline V gives CDR1 SGHRS, CDR2 YFSETQ. V shed 3 bases and J shed 0 bases, with 15 bases lying between them. The variable domain in full, completed from reference TRBV5-1 and TRBJ2-2, reads KAGVTQTPRYLIKTRGQQVTLSCSPISGHRSVSWYQQTPGQGLQFLFEYFSETQRNKGNFPGRFSGRQFSNSRSEMNVSTLELGDSALYLCASSYYSTGSNTGELFFGEGSRLTVL.

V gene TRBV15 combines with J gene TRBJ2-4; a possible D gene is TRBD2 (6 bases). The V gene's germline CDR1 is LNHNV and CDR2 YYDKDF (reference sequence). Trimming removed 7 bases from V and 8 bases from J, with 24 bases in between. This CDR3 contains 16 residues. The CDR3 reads CATTIRNGGPTDIQYF. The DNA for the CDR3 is TGTGCCACCACTATCCGAAACGGGGGACCAACCGACATTCAGTACTTC.

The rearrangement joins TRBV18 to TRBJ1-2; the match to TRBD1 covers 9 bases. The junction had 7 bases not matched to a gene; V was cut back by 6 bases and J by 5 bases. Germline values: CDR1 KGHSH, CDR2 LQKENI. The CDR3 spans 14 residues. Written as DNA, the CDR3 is TGTGCCAGCTCTCCCGAGGGGACAGGGTATGGCTACACCTTC. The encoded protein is CASSPEGTGYGYTF.

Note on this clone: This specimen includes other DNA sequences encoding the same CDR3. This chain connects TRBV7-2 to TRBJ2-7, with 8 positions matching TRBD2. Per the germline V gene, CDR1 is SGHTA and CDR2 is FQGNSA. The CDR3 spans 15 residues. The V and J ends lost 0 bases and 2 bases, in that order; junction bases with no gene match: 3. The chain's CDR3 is CASSLAAGGTYEQYF. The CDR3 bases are TGTGCCAGCAGCTTAGCGGCGGGGGGCACCTACGAGCAGTACTTC.

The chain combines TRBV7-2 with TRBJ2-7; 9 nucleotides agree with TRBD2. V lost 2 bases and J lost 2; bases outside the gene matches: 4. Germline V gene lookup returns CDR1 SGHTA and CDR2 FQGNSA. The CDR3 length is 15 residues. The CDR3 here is CASSLKSGGPYEQYF. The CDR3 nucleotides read TGTGCCAGCAGCTTAAAAAGCGGGGGGCCCTACGAGCAGTACTTC.

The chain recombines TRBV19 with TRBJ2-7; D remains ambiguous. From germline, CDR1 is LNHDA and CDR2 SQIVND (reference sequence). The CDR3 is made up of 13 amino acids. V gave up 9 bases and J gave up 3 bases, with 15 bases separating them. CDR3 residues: CASAARADYEQYF. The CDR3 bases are TGTGCCAGCGCTGCTAGGGCCGACTACGAGCAGTACTTC.

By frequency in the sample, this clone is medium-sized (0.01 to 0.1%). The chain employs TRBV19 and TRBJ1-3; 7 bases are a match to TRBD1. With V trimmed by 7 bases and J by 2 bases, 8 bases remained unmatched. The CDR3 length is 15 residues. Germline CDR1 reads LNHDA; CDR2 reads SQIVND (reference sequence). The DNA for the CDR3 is TGTGCCAGTATCGACATCACAGGGGCTGGAAACACCATATATTTT. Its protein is CASIDITGAGNTIYF.

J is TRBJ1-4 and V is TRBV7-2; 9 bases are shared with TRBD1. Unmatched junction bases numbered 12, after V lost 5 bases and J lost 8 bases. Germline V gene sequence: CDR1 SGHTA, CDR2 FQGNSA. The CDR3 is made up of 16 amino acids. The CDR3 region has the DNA TGTGCCAGCAGCGTTTGGGGGACAGGGCAGAAAGAAAAACTGTTTTTT. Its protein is CASSVWGTGQKEKLFF.

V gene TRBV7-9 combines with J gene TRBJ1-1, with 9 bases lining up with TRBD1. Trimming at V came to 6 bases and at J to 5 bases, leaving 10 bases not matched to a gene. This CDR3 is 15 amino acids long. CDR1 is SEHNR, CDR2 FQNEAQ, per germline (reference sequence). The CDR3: CASRPSQGANTEAFF. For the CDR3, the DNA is TGTGCCAGCAGACCCTCACAGGGGGCGAATACTGAAGCTTTCTTT.

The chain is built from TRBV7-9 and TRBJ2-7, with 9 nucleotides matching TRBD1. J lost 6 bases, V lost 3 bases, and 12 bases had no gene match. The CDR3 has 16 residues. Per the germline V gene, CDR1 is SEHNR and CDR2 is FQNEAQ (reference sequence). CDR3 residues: CASSLARTGAPFEQYF. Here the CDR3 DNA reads TGTGCCAGCAGCTTGGCCCGGACAGGGGCGCCGTTCGAGCAGTACTTC.

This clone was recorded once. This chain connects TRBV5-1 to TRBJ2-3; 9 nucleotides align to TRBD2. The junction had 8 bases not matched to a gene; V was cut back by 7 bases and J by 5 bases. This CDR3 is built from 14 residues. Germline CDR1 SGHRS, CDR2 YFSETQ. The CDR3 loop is CASGSGGGLDTQYF. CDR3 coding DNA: TGCGCCAGCGGTAGCGGGGGAGGCTTAGATACGCAGTATTTT. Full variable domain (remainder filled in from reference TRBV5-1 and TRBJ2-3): KAGVTQTPRYLIKTRGQQVTLSCSPISGHRSVSWYQQTPGQGLQFLFEYFSETQRNKGNFPGRFSGRQFSNSRSEMNVSTLELGDSALYLCASGSGGGLDTQYFGPGTRLTVL.

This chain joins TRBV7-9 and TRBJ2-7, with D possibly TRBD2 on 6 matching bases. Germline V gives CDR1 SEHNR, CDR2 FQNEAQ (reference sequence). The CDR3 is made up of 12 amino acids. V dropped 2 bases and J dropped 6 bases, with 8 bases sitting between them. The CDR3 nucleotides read TGTGCCAGCAGCTTAACCGGGGGCGAGCAGTACTTC. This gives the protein CASSLTGGEQYF.

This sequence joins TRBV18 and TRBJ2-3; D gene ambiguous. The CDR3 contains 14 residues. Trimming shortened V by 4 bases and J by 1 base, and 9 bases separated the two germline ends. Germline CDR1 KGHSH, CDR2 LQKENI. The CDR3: CASSLDTGTDTQYF. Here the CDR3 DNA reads TGTGCCAGCTCACTAGACACCGGCACAGATACGCAGTATTTT. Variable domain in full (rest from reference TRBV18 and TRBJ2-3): NAGVMQNPRHLVRRRGQEARLRCSPMKGHSHVYWYRQLPEEGLKFMVYLQKENIIDESGMPKERFSAEFPKEGPSILRIQQVVRGDSAAYFCASSLDTGTDTQYFGPGTRLTVL.

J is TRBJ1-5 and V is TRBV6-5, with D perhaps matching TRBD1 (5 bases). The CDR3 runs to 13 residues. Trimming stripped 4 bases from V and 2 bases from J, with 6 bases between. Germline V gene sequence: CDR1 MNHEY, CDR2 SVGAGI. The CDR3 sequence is CASSWDRNQPQHF. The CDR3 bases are TGTGCCAGCAGTTGGGACCGCAATCAGCCCCAGCATTTT.

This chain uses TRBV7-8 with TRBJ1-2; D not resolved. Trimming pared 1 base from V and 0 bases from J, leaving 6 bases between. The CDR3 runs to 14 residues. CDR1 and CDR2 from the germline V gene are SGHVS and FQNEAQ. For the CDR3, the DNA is TGTGCCAGCAGCTTAGGCGTGGCTAACTATGGCTACACCTTC. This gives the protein CASSLGVANYGYTF.

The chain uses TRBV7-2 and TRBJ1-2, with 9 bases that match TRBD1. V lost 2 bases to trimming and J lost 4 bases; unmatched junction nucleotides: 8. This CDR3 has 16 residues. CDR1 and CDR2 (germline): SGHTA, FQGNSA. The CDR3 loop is CASSLLPTGGGYGYTF. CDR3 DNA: TGTGCCAGCAGCTTACTGCCGACAGGGGGAGGCTATGGCTACACCTTC. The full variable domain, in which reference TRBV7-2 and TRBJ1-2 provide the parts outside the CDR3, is GAGVSQSPSNKVTEKGKDVELRCDPISGHTALYWYRQSLGQGLEFLIYFQGNSAPDKSGLPSDRFSAERTGGSVSTLTIQRTQQEDSAVYLCASSLLPTGGGYGYTFGSGTRLTVV.

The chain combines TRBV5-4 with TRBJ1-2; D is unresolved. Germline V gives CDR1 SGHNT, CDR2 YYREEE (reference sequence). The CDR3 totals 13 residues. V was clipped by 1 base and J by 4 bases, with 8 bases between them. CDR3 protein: CASSLSGIYGYTF. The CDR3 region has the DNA TGTGCCAGCAGCTTGTCCGGGATCTATGGCTACACCTTC.

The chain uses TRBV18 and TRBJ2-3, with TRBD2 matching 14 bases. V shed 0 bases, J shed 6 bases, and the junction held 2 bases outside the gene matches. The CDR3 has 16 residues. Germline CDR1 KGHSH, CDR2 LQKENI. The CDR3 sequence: CASSPPGLAGVDTQYF. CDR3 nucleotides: TGTGCCAGCTCACCACCGGGACTAGCGGGGGTCGATACGCAGTATTTT.

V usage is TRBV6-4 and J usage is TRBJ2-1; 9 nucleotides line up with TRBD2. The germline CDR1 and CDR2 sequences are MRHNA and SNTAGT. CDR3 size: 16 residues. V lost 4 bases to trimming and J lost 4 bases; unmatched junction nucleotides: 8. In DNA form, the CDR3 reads TGTGCCAGCAGTGCTTCTAGCGGGGAACCTTACAATGAGCAGTTCTTC. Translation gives CASSASSGEPYNEQFF.

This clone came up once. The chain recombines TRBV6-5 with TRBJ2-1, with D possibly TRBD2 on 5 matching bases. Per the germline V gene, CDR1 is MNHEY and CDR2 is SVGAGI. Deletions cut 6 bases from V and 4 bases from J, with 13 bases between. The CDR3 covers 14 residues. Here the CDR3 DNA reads TGTGCCAGCAGCCGGGAACCCAATTACAATGAGCAGTTCTTC. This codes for CASSREPNYNEQFF.

The CDR3 reads CASSLAGTRNGEQYF. CDR3 sequence (DNA): TGTGCCAGCAGCTTAGCCGGGACTAGGAACGGCGAGCAGTACTTC. The rearrangement joins TRBV7-9 to TRBJ2-7, with TRBD2 matching 8 bases. Germline assignment: CDR1 SEHNR and CDR2 FQNEAQ (reference sequence). CDR3 length: 15 amino acids. V lost 0 bases, J lost 6 bases, and 7 bases stayed unmatched.

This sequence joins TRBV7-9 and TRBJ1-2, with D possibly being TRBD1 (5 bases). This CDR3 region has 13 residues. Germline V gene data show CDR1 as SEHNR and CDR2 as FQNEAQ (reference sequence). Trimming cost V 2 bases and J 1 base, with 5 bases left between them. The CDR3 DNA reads TGTGCCAGCAGCTTAAGGGGTAACTATGGCTACACCTTC. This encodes CASSLRGNYGYTF.

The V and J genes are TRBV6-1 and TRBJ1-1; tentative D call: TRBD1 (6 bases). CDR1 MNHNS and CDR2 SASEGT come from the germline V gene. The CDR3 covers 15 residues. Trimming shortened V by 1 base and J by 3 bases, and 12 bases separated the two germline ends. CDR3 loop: CASSEGPQGYTEAFF. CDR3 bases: TGTGCCAGCAGTGAAGGCCCCCAGGGGTACACTGAAGCTTTCTTT.

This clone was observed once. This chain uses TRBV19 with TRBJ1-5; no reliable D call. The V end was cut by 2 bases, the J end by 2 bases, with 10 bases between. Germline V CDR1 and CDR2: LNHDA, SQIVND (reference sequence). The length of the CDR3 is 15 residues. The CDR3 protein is CASSISLLGNQPQHF. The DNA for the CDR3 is TGTGCCAGTAGTATATCGCTCCTTGGCAATCAGCCCCAGCATTTT.

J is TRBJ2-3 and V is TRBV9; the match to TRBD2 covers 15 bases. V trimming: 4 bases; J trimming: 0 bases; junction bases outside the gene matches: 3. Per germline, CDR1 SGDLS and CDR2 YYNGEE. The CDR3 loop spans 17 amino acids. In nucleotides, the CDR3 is TGTGCCAGCAGCCCCGGGACTAGCGGGGGGAGCACAGATACGCAGTATTTT. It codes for CASSPGTSGGSTDTQYF. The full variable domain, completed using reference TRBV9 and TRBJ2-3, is DSGVTQTPKHLITATGQRVTLRCSPRSGDLSVYWYQQSLDQGLQFLIQYYNGEERAKGNILERFSAQQFPDLHSELNLSSLELGDSALYFCASSPGTSGGSTDTQYFGPGTRLTVL.

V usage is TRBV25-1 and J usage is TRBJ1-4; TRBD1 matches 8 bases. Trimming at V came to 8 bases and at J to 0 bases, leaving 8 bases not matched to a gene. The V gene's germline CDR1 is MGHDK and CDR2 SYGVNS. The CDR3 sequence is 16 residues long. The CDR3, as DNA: TGTGCCAGCCCAACAGGGGGGAGGGCAACTAATGAAAAACTGTTTTTT. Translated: CASPTGGRATNEKLFF. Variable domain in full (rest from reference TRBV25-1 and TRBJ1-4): EADIYQTPRYLVIGTGKKITLECSQTMGHDKMYWYQQDPGMELHLIHYSYGVNSTEKGDLSSESTVSRIRTEHFPLTLESARPSHTSQYLCASPTGGRATNEKLFFGSGTQLSVL.

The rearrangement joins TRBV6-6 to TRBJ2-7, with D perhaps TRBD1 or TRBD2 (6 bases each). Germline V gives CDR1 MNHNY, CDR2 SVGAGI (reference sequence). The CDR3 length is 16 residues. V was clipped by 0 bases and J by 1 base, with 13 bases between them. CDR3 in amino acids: CASSYSGGPRSYEQYF. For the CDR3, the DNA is TGTGCCAGCAGTTACTCTGGGGGGCCCCGATCCTACGAGCAGTACTTC.

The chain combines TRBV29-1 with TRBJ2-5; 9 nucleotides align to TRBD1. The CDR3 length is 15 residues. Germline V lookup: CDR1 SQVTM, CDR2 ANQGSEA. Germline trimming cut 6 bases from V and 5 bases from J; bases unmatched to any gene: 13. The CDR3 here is CSVRATGTGMETQYF. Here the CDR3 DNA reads TGCAGCGTGCGTGCGACCGGGACAGGGATGGAGACCCAGTACTTC.